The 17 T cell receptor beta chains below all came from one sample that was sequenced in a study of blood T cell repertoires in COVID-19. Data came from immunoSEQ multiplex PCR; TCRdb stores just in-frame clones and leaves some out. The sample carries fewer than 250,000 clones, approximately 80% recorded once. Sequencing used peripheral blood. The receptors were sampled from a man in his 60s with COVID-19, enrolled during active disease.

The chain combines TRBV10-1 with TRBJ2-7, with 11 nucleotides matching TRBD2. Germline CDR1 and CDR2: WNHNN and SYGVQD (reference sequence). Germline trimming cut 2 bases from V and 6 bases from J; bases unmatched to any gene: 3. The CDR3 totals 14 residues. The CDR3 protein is CASSESLAGGEQYF. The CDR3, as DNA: TGCGCCAGCAGTGAGAGCCTAGCGGGAGGCGAGCAGTACTTC.

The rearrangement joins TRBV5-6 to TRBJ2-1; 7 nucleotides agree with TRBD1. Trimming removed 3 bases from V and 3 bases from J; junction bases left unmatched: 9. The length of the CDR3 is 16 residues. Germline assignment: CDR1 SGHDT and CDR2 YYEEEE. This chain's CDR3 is CASSSARDRDYNEQFF. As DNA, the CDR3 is TGTGCCAGCAGCTCCGCCCGGGACAGAGACTACAATGAGCAGTTCTTC.

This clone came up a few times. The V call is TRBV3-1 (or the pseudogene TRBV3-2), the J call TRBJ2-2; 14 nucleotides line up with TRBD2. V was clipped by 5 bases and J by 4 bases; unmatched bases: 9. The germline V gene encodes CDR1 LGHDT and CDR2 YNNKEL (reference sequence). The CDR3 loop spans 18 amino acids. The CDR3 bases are TGTGCCAGCAGCTCCCGACTAGCGGGAGGGCCGACCACCGGGGAGCTGTTTTTT. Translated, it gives CASSSRLAGGPTTGELFF.

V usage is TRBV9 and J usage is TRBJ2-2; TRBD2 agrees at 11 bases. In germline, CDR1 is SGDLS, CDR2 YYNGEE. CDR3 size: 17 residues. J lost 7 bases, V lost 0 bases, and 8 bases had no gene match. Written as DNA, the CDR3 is TGTGCCAGCAGCGTAGCTGCTAGCGGGAGGCCTGGCGGGGAGCTGTTTTTT. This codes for CASSVAASGRPGGELFF.

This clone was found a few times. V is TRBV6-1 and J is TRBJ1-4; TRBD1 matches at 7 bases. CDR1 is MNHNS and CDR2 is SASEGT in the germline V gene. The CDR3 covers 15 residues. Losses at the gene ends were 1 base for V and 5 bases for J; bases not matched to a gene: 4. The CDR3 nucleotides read TGTGCCAGCAGTGAAGGGGCAGGGGGAAATGAAAAACTGTTTTTT. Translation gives CASSEGAGGNEKLFF.

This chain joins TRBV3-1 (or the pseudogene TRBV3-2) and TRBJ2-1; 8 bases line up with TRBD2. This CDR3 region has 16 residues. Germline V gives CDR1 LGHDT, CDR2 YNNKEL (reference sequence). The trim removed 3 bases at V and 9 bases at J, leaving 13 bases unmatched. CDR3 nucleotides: TGTGCCAGCAGCCACCCGGGACTAGGACGATCGGCTGAGCAGTTCTTC. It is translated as CASSHPGLGRSAEQFF.

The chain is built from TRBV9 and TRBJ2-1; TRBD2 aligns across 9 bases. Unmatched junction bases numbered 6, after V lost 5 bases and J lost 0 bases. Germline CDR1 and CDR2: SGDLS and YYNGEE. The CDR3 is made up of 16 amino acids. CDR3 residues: CASSPNSGSSYNEQFF. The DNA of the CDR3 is TGTGCCAGCAGTCCGAATAGCGGGAGCTCCTACAATGAGCAGTTCTTC.

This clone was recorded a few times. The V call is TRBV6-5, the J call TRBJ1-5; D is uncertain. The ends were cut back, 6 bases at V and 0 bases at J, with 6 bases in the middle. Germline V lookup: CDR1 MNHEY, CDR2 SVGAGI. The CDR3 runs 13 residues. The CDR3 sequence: CASREYSNQPQHF. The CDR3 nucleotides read TGTGCCAGCAGAGAGTATAGCAATCAGCCCCAGCATTTT.

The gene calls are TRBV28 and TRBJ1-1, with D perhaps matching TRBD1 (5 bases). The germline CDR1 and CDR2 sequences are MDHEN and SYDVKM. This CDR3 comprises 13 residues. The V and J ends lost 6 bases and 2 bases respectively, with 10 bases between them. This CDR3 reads CASSAGFNTEAFF. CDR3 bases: TGTGCCAGCAGCGCAGGGTTCAACACTGAAGCTTTCTTT. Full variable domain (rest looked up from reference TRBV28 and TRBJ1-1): DVKVTQSSRYLVKRTGEKVFLECVQDMDHENMFWYRQDPGLGLRLIYFSYDVKMKEKGDIPEGYSVSREKKERFSLILESASTNQTSMYLCASSAGFNTEAFFGQGTRLTVV.

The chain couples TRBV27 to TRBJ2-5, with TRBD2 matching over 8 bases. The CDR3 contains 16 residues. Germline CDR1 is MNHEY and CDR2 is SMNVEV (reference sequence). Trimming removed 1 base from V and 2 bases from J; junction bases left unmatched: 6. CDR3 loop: CASSLWPSGSQETQYF. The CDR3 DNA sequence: TGTGCCAGCAGTTTATGGCCTAGCGGGTCTCAAGAGACCCAGTACTTC.

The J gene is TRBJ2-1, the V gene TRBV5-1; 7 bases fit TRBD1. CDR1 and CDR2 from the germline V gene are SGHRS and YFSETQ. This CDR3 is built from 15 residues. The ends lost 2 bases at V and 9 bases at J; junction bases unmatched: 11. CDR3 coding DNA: TGCGCCAGCAGCTTAAACGTGAACAGGGGTGGTGAGCAGTTCTTC. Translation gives CASSLNVNRGGEQFF.

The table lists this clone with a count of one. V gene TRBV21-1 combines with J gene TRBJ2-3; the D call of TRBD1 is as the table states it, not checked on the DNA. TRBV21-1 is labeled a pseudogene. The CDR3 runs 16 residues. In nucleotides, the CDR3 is TGTGCCAGCAGCACCCGGACAGAAGGTAGCACAGATACGCAGTATTTT. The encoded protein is CASSTRTEGSTDTQYF.

The CDR3 reads CASSINSGNTIYF. CDR3 sequence (DNA): TGTGCCAGCAGCATTAACTCTGGAAACACCATATATTTT. The rearrangement links TRBV7-2 to TRBJ1-3; no definite D call. The CDR3 has 13 amino acids. V was pared by 5 bases and J by 0 bases, with 5 bases between. Looked up from germline, CDR1 is SGHTA and CDR2 is FQGNSA. The full variable domain, rest sourced from reference TRBV7-2 and TRBJ1-3, is GAGVSQSPSNKVTEKGKDVELRCDPISGHTALYWYRQSLGQGLEFLIYFQGNSAPDKSGLPSDRFSAERTGGSVSTLTIQRTQQEDSAVYLCASSINSGNTIYFGEGSWLTVV.

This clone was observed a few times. The CDR3 DNA follows: TGCAGCGCCAGGGGCCCCTATGGCTACACCTTC. The encoded protein is CSARGPYGYTF. The chain carries TRBV29-1 and TRBJ1-2; tentative D call: TRBD1 (6 bases). Between the trimmed V and J ends, which lost 7 bases and 4 bases, there was a span of 10 bases. The CDR3 has 11 residues. CDR1 is SQVTM, CDR2 ANQGSEA, per germline.

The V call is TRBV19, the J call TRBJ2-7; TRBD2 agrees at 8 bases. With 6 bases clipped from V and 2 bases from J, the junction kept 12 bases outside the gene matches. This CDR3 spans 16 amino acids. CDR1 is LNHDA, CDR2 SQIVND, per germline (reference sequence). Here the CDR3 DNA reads TGTGCCAGTAGGACTTACGGGGGGGCACCGCCCTACGAGCAGTACTTC. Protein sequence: CASRTYGGAPPYEQYF. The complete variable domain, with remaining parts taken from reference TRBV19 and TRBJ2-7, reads DGGITQSPKYLFRKEGQNVTLSCEQNLNHDAMYWYRQDPGQGLRLIYYSQIVNDFQKGDIAEGYSVSREKKESFPLTVTSAQKNPTAFYLCASRTYGGAPPYEQYFGPGTRLTVT.

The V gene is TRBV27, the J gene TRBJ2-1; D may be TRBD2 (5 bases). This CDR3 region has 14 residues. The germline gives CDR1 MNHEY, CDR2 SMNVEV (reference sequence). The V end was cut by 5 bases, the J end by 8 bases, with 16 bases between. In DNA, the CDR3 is TGTGCCAGCAGTCCGATAGCGTTCATCGATGAGCAGTTCTTC. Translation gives CASSPIAFIDEQFF.

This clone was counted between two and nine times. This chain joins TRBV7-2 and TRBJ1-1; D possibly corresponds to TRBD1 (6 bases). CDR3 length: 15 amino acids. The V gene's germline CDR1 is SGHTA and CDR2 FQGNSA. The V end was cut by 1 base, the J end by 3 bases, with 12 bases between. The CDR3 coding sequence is TGTGCCAGCAGCTTAGACAGACAGGCCTACACTGAAGCTTTCTTT. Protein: CASSLDRQAYTEAFF.